This T cell receptor (beta chain) originates from a study of blood T cell repertoires in COVID-19. Overall study: Some COVID-19 samples were acute and others convalescent; all came from the United States, Italy and Spain.

Libraries were prepared by immunoSEQ multiplex PCR; TCRdb keeps only in-frame clonotypes and omits some of them. The repertoire holds tens of thousands of clones, more than 90% seen once, with roughly 2.4% in the top ten. The specimen was peripheral blood. This receptor was obtained from a man in his 60s with acute or convalescent COVID-19.

DNA of the CDR3: TGTGCCAGCAGCCAATCCATGACAGGGGTAAGCACTGAAGCTTTCTTT. Residues: CASSQSMTGVSTEAFF. The chain is built from TRBV7-3 and TRBJ1-1; 8 bases fit TRBD1. V lost 5 bases to trimming and J lost 4 bases; unmatched junction nucleotides: 12. The CDR3 spans 16 residues. Germline assignment: CDR1 SGHTA and CDR2 FQGTGA.